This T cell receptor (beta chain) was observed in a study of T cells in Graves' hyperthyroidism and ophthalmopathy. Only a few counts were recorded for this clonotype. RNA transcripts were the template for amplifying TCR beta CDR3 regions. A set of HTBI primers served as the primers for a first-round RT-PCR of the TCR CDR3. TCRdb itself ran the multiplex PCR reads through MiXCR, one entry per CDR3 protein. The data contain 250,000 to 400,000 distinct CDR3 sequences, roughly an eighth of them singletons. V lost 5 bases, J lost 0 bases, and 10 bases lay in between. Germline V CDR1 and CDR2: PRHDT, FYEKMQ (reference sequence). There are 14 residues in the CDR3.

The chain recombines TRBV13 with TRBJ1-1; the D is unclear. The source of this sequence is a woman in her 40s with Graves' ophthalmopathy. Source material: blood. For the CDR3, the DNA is TGTGCCAGCAGCGAACCATTCATGAACACTGAAGCTTTCTTT. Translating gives CASSEPFMNTEAFF.